The 27 T cell receptor beta chains below all came from one sample that was sequenced in a study of blood T cell repertoires in COVID-19. Assay: immunoSEQ multiplex PCR; the TCRdb copy retains only in-frame clones and omits some. The sample carries about 360,000 clones, 88% recorded once. Sequencing used PBMCs or T cells enriched from blood (not recorded which). The receptors come from a woman between 40 and 55 years old with acute COVID-19.

The genes are TRBV4-1 and TRBJ1-5; D possibly corresponds to TRBD1 (6 bases). This CDR3 spans 16 amino acids. Trimming removed 1 base from V and 7 bases from J, with 17 bases in between. Germline values: CDR1 MGHRA, CDR2 YSYEKL. CDR3 sequence reads: CASSQAGNRVGQPQHF. CDR3 nucleotides: TGCGCCAGCAGCCAAGCGGGTAACAGGGTGGGCCAGCCCCAGCATTTT.

V is TRBV18 and J is TRBJ2-4; possibly TRBD2 for D (5 bases). Per germline, CDR1 KGHSH and CDR2 LQKENI. There are 16 residues in the CDR3. Trimming took 0 bases from V and 1 from J, leaving 10 bases between them. The CDR3, as DNA: TGTGCCAGCTCACCACCGGGGAGAGGGGCCAAAAACATTCAGTACTTC. Protein: CASSPPGRGAKNIQYF.

The chain carries TRBV30 and TRBJ1-5; D gene uncertain. Trimming shortened V by 0 bases and J by 6 bases, and 6 bases separated the two germline ends. CDR1 is GTSNPN, CDR2 SVGIG, per germline (reference sequence). There are 12 residues in the CDR3. CDR3 residues: CAWSVLRQPQHF. CDR3 sequence (DNA): TGTGCCTGGAGTGTACTGCGTCAGCCCCAGCATTTT.

The J gene is TRBJ1-2, the V gene TRBV6-5; D might be TRBD1 (6 bases). V was shortened by 0 bases and J by 8 bases, with 16 bases between the two germline ends. This CDR3 region has 15 residues. Germline CDR1 reads MNHEY; CDR2 reads SVGAGI. The CDR3 reads CASSYSNRVGGGYTF. The CDR3 coding sequence is TGTGCCAGCAGTTACTCGAACAGGGTCGGTGGGGGCTACACCTTC.

This clone was observed a single time. The chain carries TRBV5-5 and TRBJ1-5, with D possibly being TRBD1 (5 bases). The CDR3 runs to 13 residues. Germline loops: CDR1 SGHKS, CDR2 YYEKEE (reference sequence). V was clipped by 2 bases and J by 10 bases, with 13 bases between them. The CDR3 bases are TGTGCCAGCAGCTTTGGGACTGAGACTCCCCAGCATTTT. Amino acid sequence: CASSFGTETPQHF.

The chain is built from TRBV7-6 and TRBJ2-3; D is unclear. Germline CDR1 reads SGHVS; CDR2 reads FNYEAQ. Trimming left V 1 base short and J 2 bases short, with 7 bases between. This CDR3 is built from 14 residues. CDR3 nucleotides: TGTGCCAGCAGCTTAGGTAGTTACACAGATACGCAGTATTTT. It specifies CASSLGSYTDTQYF.

The chain joins TRBV6-5 to TRBJ2-1; D call uncertain. The germline gives CDR1 MNHEY, CDR2 SVGAGI. The CDR3 loop spans 11 amino acids. Trimming stripped 8 bases from V and 4 bases from J, with 6 bases between. The CDR3 reads CASVLYNEQFF. In nucleotides, the CDR3 is TGTGCCAGCGTACTATACAATGAGCAGTTCTTC.

V is TRBV15 and J is TRBJ2-3; possibly TRBD1 for D (5 bases). There are 16 residues in the CDR3. CDR1 is LNHNV and CDR2 is YYDKDF in the germline V gene (reference sequence). V dropped 4 bases and J dropped 1 base, with 15 bases sitting between them. The CDR3 loop reads CATSKKKGAGTDTQYF. The CDR3 DNA reads as TGTGCCACCAGCAAGAAAAAAGGGGCTGGCACAGATACGCAGTATTTT.

The gene calls are TRBV6-5 and TRBJ2-7; TRBD1 is a possible D gene (6 bases). Trimming pared 8 bases from V and 4 bases from J, leaving 9 bases between. The CDR3 runs to 11 residues. CDR1 and CDR2 (germline): MNHEY, SVGAGI. In DNA, the CDR3 is TGTGCCAGCGCGACAGGATACGAGCAGTACTTC. Its translation: CASATGYEQYF.

This chain uses TRBV7-8 with TRBJ1-2, with D perhaps matching TRBD1 (5 bases). V lost 1 base, J lost 3 bases, and 12 bases lay in between. From germline, CDR1 is SGHVS and CDR2 FQNEAQ. The CDR3 has 15 residues. In DNA form, the CDR3 reads TGTGCCAGCAGCTTAGGTCCAGGACATGACTATGGCTACACCTTC. Residues: CASSLGPGHDYGYTF.

The genes are TRBV18 and TRBJ1-1, with unresolved D. Looked up from germline, CDR1 is KGHSH and CDR2 is LQKENI. This CDR3 is built from 15 residues. V lost 1 base, J lost 1 base, and 10 bases lay in between. In DNA form, the CDR3 reads TGTGCCAGCTCACCACGTACGGTAAGGAACACTGAAGCTTTCTTT. Translation: CASSPRTVRNTEAFF. Based on the CDR3 plus reference TRBV18 and TRBJ1-1, the full variable domain is NAGVMQNPRHLVRRRGQEARLRCSPMKGHSHVYWYRQLPEEGLKFMVYLQKENIIDESGMPKERFSAEFPKEGPSILRIQQVVRGDSAAYFCASSPRTVRNTEAFFGQGTRLTVV.

This chain joins TRBV6-5 and TRBJ2-7; D not certain. Trimming shortened V by 2 bases and J by 7 bases, and 12 bases separated the two germline ends. The CDR3 spans 13 residues. Germline CDR1 is MNHEY and CDR2 is SVGAGI. In nucleotides, the CDR3 is TGTGCCAGCAGTTACCTGGTTAGTTCGGAGCAGTACTTC. Residues: CASSYLVSSEQYF.

The CDR3 DNA follows: TGTGCCAGCTCACCACCGGCTAGCGGGGGCCAAGAGACCCAGTACTTC. This gives the protein CASSPPASGGQETQYF. The V call is TRBV18, the J call TRBJ2-5, with 10 bases aligning to TRBD2. This CDR3 has 16 residues. V was clipped by 0 bases and J by 1 base; unmatched bases: 2. CDR1 is KGHSH, CDR2 LQKENI, per germline.

The chain uses TRBV11-2 and TRBJ1-1; 8 positions agree with TRBD1. V shed 1 base, J shed 5 bases, and the junction held 6 bases outside the gene matches. Per germline, CDR1 SGHAT and CDR2 FQNNGV. This CDR3 is built from 15 residues. In DNA form, the CDR3 reads TGTGCCAGCAGCTTAGGCGGGACAGGTTATACTGAAGCTTTCTTT. Its protein product is CASSLGGTGYTEAFF.

This clone has ten or more counts. The genes are TRBV7-9 and TRBJ1-1; maybe TRBD1 (6 bases). Deletions cut 2 bases from V and 3 bases from J, with 7 bases between. Germline loops: CDR1 SEHNR, CDR2 FQNEAQ (reference sequence). This CDR3 is built from 13 residues. In DNA form, the CDR3 reads TGTGCCAGCAGCTTATCAGGGGACACTGAAGCTTTCTTT. Its translation: CASSLSGDTEAFF.

The CDR3 coding sequence is TGCGCCAGCAGACAAGACAGCCAAGAGACCCAGTACTTC. Residues: CASRQDSQETQYF. This rearrangement joins TRBV5-1 to TRBJ2-5; a possible D gene is TRBD1 (5 bases). This CDR3 has 13 residues. Germline V lookup: CDR1 SGHRS, CDR2 YFSETQ. V was shortened by 5 bases and J by 1 base, with 9 bases between the two germline ends. Full variable domain (remainder filled in from reference TRBV5-1 and TRBJ2-5): KAGVTQTPRYLIKTRGQQVTLSCSPISGHRSVSWYQQTPGQGLQFLFEYFSETQRNKGNFPGRFSGRQFSNSRSEMNVSTLELGDSALYLCASRQDSQETQYFGPGTRLLVL.

This clone was recorded a few times. The gene calls are TRBV20-1 and TRBJ1-1; D uncertain. CDR1 DFQATT and CDR2 SNEGSKA come from the germline V gene (reference sequence). The CDR3 is made up of 11 amino acids. V was clipped by 7 bases and J by 1 base, with 7 bases between them. CDR3 nucleotides: TGCAGTGTGCGGGGGAACACTGAAGCTTTCTTT. It yields the protein CSVRGNTEAFF.

The chain employs TRBV5-1 and TRBJ1-4, with 9 bases that match TRBD1. V lost 4 bases, J lost 1 base, and 2 bases stayed unmatched. The germline V gene has CDR1 SGHRS and CDR2 YFSETQ. This CDR3 region has 15 residues. Here the CDR3 reads CASSKDRGTNEKLFF. The CDR3 DNA sequence: TGCGCCAGCAGCAAGGACAGGGGAACTAATGAAAAACTGTTTTTT.

J is TRBJ1-2 and V is TRBV29-1; a weak D match, TRBD1 (6 bases). CDR3 length equals 14 residues. V was pared by 5 bases and J by 8 bases, with 21 bases between. The germline V gene has CDR1 SQVTM and CDR2 ANQGSEA. This CDR3 is CSVTIGGQVGGYTF. The CDR3 nucleotides are TGCAGCGTTACGATCGGGGGGCAGGTTGGAGGCTACACCTTC.

V gene TRBV5-1 combines with J gene TRBJ2-1; 11 bases fit TRBD2. The CDR3 loop spans 17 amino acids. Germline V lookup: CDR1 SGHRS, CDR2 YFSETQ. The V and J ends lost 2 bases and 4 bases, in that order; junction bases with no gene match: 8. CDR3 residues: CASSLLTTSGAYNEQFF. The CDR3 nucleotides are TGCGCCAGCAGCTTACTAACGACTAGCGGGGCATACAATGAGCAGTTCTTC.

The CDR3 DNA reads TGTGCCATCCATGACAGTGACTATGGCTACACCTTC. This gives the protein CAIHDSDYGYTF. The V and J genes are TRBV10-3 and TRBJ1-2; D is possibly TRBD1 (5 bases). Germline V gene data show CDR1 as ENHRY and CDR2 as SYGVKD. CDR3 length: 12 residues. V lost 8 bases and J 3 bases, leaving 10 bases between the germline ends.

This rearrangement joins TRBV6-5 to TRBJ1-2, with D perhaps TRBD1 (5 bases). Germline V gives CDR1 MNHEY, CDR2 SVGAGI. Trimming took 2 bases from V and 4 from J, leaving 14 bases between them. The CDR3 contains 15 residues. In DNA, the CDR3 is TGTGCCAGCAGTTACGGGGTCGGGGGAGGCTATGGCTACACCTTC. This encodes CASSYGVGGGYGYTF.

This chain links TRBV2 with TRBJ2-7; 7 positions agree with TRBD1. The CDR3 is made up of 12 amino acids. V shed 8 bases and J 13 bases; nucleotides not matched to a gene: 14. Looked up from germline, CDR1 is SNHLY and CDR2 is FYNNEI. CDR3 region: CASEGAGPMSYF. CDR3 bases: TGTGCCAGCGAGGGGGCAGGGCCTATGAGCTACTTC. Full variable domain (outside the CDR3, taken from reference TRBV2 and TRBJ2-7): EPEVTQTPSHQVTQMGQEVILRCVPISNHLYFYWYRQILGQKVEFLVSFYNNEISEKSEIFDDQFSVERPDGSNFTLKIRSTKLEDSAMYFCASEGAGPMSYFGPGTRLTVT.

This clone was observed once. The gene calls are TRBV6-5 and TRBJ1-2; 9 nucleotides agree with TRBD1. The trim removed 5 bases at V and 7 bases at J, leaving 8 bases unmatched. Per the germline V gene, CDR1 is MNHEY and CDR2 is SVGAGI. The length of the CDR3 is 14 residues. The CDR3 loop is CASSPSTGGGGYTF. DNA of the CDR3: TGTGCCAGCAGTCCTTCGACAGGGGGTGGTGGCTACACCTTC.

The chain joins TRBV29-1 to TRBJ2-1; 8 bases map to TRBD2. The germline V gene encodes CDR1 SQVTM and CDR2 ANQGSEA. Germline trimming cut 0 bases from V and 7 bases from J; bases unmatched to any gene: 5. The CDR3 runs to 14 residues. The CDR3 loop is CSVEEAGGGNEQFF. The CDR3 DNA follows: TGCAGCGTTGAAGAGGCGGGGGGAGGGAATGAGCAGTTCTTC.

This clone was detected only once. The rearrangement joins TRBV5-1 to TRBJ1-1, with 8 bases that match TRBD1. The germline gives CDR1 SGHRS, CDR2 YFSETQ. The CDR3 has 16 amino acids. V was pared by 2 bases and J by 4 bases, with 10 bases of the junction left unmatched. The CDR3 DNA sequence: TGCGCCAGCAGCTTAGCTACAGGGGGTTTAGGCACTGAAGCTTTCTTT. It is translated as CASSLATGGLGTEAFF.

The gene calls are TRBV5-5 and TRBJ1-2; possibly TRBD1 for D (5 bases). V was cut by 2 bases and J by 4 bases, with 12 bases left in between. This CDR3 comprises 14 residues. Germline lookup yields CDR1 SGHKS and CDR2 YYEKEE (reference sequence). CDR3 residues: CASSFMMGGYGYTF. CDR3 DNA sequence: TGTGCCAGCAGCTTCATGATGGGGGGCTATGGCTACACCTTC.